Detailed here is one TCR beta chain. In every case, the donor was a healthy Caucasian. This sample is drawn from a study of identical twins. TCRdb used MiXCR to reprocess the 5' RACE reads, holding one entry per CDR3 protein. The sample comprises approximately 1.8 million distinct CDR3 sequences, 32% of which are singletons, and around 0.3% rests with the top ten. Germline lookup yields CDR1 DFQATT and CDR2 SNEGSKA (reference sequence). With 1 base removed from V and 0 bases from J, the gap between germline ends came to 13 bases. This CDR3 is built from 16 residues. Sequenced sample: cord blood. The clonotype comes from a newborn girl in good health. V and J are TRBV20-1 and TRBJ2-1; D is tentatively TRBD1 or TRBD2 (6 bases each). CDR3 bases: TGCAGTGCTAGAGCGCCTCCGGGGGCCTCCTACAATGAGCAGTTCTTC. Translation: CSARAPPGASYNEQFF.